Listed below are T cell receptor beta chains from one sample, sequenced in a study of T cells in Graves' hyperthyroidism and ophthalmopathy. TCRdb independently ran MiXCR on the multiplex PCR reads; one entry per CDR3 protein. Of approximately 600,000 distinct CDR3 sequences in the sample, 15% to 20% were seen once. The specimen was blood. The receptors originated from a woman between 25 and 40 years old with Graves' hyperthyroidism. Both conserved end residues are part of each CDR3. The order of the fields is clone size, J gene, V gene, D gene, CDR3 protein, CDR3 DNA. D genes are given only for firm matches. Clone size is not always given. Where it is, it says once, few, many or a class for expanded clones.

many	TRBJ1-2	TRBV2	TRBD1	CASSVSRGQTRDYGYTF	TGTGCCAGCAGTGTTAGTAGGGGGCAGACCCGAGACTATGGCTACACCTTC
many	TRBJ2-5	TRBV10-3	TRBD1	CAISGGTGGEETQYF	TGTGCCATCAGTGGGGGGACAGGGGGCGAAGAGACCCAGTACTTC
few	TRBJ1-5	TRBV6-1	-	CASSDGGRYQPQHF	TGTGCCAGCAGTGACGGGGGCAGATATCAGCCCCAGCATTTT
many	TRBJ1-5	TRBV28	TRBD1	CASWDRFNQPQHF	TGTGCCAGCTGGGACAGGTTCAATCAGCCCCAGCATTTT
-	TRBJ2-1	TRBV12-3/TRBV12-4	-	CASSLGVGLAQGNEQFF	TGTGCCAGCAGTTTGGGTGTGGGTCTAGCGCAAGGGAATGAGCAGTTCTTC
many	TRBJ2-4	TRBV4-1	-	CASSQDLRQGGGNIQYF	TGCGCCAGCAGCCAAGACCTTAGGCAGGGCGGTGGAAACATTCAGTACTTC
many	TRBJ2-1	TRBV7-2	-	CASSLSGSAYNEQFF	TGTGCCAGCAGCTTAAGTGGCAGTGCATACAATGAGCAGTTCTTC
many	TRBJ2-1	TRBV24-1	TRBD2	CATSGSGDSGRYEQFF	TGTGCCACCAGTGGATCTGGGGATAGCGGGAGGTATGAGCAGTTCTTC
few	TRBJ1-4	TRBV5-6	-	CASSPRTPTNEKLFF	TGTGCCAGCAGCCCCCGGACTCCAACTAATGAAAAACTGTTTTTT
many	TRBJ2-2	TRBV12-3/TRBV12-4	TRBD2	CASSPGTSGYTGELFF	TGTGCCAGCAGTCCAGGGACTAGCGGATACACCGGGGAGCTGTTTTTT
-	TRBJ2-1	TRBV7-9	TRBD2	CASTGTGTSGSLEQFF	TGTGCCAGCACAGGCACCGGGACTAGCGGGAGTCTCGAGCAGTTCTTC
many	TRBJ2-5	TRBV2	-	CASSGSHFQETQYF	TGTGCCAGCAGTGGGTCCCACTTCCAAGAGACCCAGTACTTC
many	TRBJ2-7	TRBV6-1	TRBD1	CARNRDRNYEQYF	TGTGCCAGGAACCGGGACAGGAACTACGAGCAGTACTTC
-	TRBJ1-2	TRBV29-1	-	CSVGTRMTGGYTF	TGCAGCGTTGGAACCAGGATGACGGGTGGCTACACCTTC
many	TRBJ2-4	TRBV7-9	TRBD2	CASSLGPAGISKNIQYF	TGTGCCAGCAGCTTGGGGCCAGCGGGAATCTCCAAAAACATTCAGTACTTC
many	TRBJ2-3	TRBV18	-	CASSPPAATDTQYF	TGTGCCAGCTCACCACCGGCAGCAACAGATACGCAGTATTTT
few	TRBJ2-7	TRBV7-2	-	CASSHRQRSYEQYF	TGTGCCAGCAGCCACCGACAGCGCTCCTACGAGCAGTACTTC
few	TRBJ2-1	TRBV28	TRBD1	CASSLSGTGGRNEQFF	TGTGCCAGCAGTTTATCTGGGACAGGGGGTCGCAATGAGCAGTTCTTC
few	TRBJ1-4	TRBV12-3/TRBV12-4	TRBD1	CASSFTGAPNEKLFF	TGTGCCAGCAGTTTCACAGGGGCCCCAAATGAAAAACTGTTTTTT
few	TRBJ2-7	TRBV15	TRBD2	CATSSVGGVEQYF	TGTGCCACCAGCAGTGTGGGGGGGGTCGAGCAGTACTTC
many	TRBJ1-2	TRBV12-3/TRBV12-4	-	CASSPDRYGYTF	TGTGCCAGCAGCCCAGACAGATATGGCTACACCTTC
-	TRBJ2-5	TRBV28	TRBD1	CASSPTGGGEETQYF	TGTGCCAGCAGTCCCACAGGGGGCGGGGAAGAGACCCAGTACTTC
-	TRBJ1-5	TRBV24-1	TRBD1	CATGTGGRQPQHF	TGTGCCACCGGGACAGGGGGCCGGCAGCCCCAGCATTTT
-	TRBJ1-1	TRBV29-1	-	CSVEKQANTEAFF	TGCAGCGTTGAAAAACAGGCGAACACTGAAGCTTTCTTT
many	TRBJ2-7	TRBV28	-	CATLNGQANYEQYF	TGTGCCACCCTCAACGGGCAGGCAAACTACGAGCAGTACTTC
many	TRBJ2-3	TRBV7-9	TRBD1	CASSFGTGSTDTQYF	TGTGCCAGCAGCTTCGGGACAGGGAGCACAGATACGCAGTATTTT
many	TRBJ1-5	TRBV7-9	-	CASSPGTPRNQPQHF	TGTGCCAGCAGCCCCGGGACTCCGCGCAATCAGCCCCAGCATTTT
-	TRBJ2-1	TRBV15	TRBD2	CATSSPGLAGALDEQFF	TGTGCCACCAGCTCACCGGGACTAGCGGGAGCCCTCGATGAGCAGTTCTTC
-	TRBJ2-4	TRBV18	-	CASSLQRGVGVGNIQYF	TGTGCCAGCTCCCTTCAGAGGGGAGTAGGGGTTGGAAACATTCAGTACTTC
few	TRBJ1-3	TRBV12-5	TRBD1	CASGGQGTSGNTIYF	TGTGCTAGTGGGGGACAGGGGACCTCTGGAAACACCATATATTTT
-	TRBJ1-2	TRBV4-3	-	CASSQDWAPRTRGHGYTF	TGCGCCAGCAGCCAAGACTGGGCCCCTCGAACCCGAGGGCATGGCTACACCTTC
few	TRBJ2-1	TRBV24-1	-	CATSPPGALPFGNEQFF	TGTGCCACCAGTCCTCCCGGGGCCCTCCCCTTTGGGAATGAGCAGTTCTTC
many	TRBJ2-1	TRBV11-2	TRBD2	CASSFRDYVYEQFF	TGTGCCAGCAGCTTTAGGGACTACGTCTATGAGCAGTTCTTC
-	TRBJ2-5	TRBV5-1	TRBD1	CASSLVQGAQETQYF	TGCGCCAGCAGCTTGGTTCAGGGGGCACAAGAGACCCAGTACTTC
many	TRBJ2-1	TRBV11-1	TRBD2	CASSPHTRGGFSEQFF	TGTGCCAGCAGCCCCCATACGCGGGGGGGATTTAGCGAGCAGTTCTTC
-	TRBJ2-1	TRBV7-8	TRBD1	CASSPLAGQGAKEGDEQFF	TGTGCCAGCAGCCCTCTAGCCGGACAGGGGGCAAAGGAGGGCGATGAGCAGTTCTTC
few	TRBJ2-7	TRBV4-1	-	CASSQLGSGEQYF	TGCGCCAGCAGCCAACTCGGGAGTGGCGAGCAGTACTTC
many	TRBJ1-4	TRBV2	-	CASSRGSPNEKLFF	TGTGCCAGCAGTAGGGGGAGCCCCAATGAAAAACTGTTTTTT
-	TRBJ1-1	TRBV10-3	TRBD1	CAISEGQGTDTEAFF	TGTGCCATCAGTGAGGGACAGGGGACGGACACTGAAGCTTTCTTT
many	TRBJ1-2	TRBV6-1	-	CASRGLGVRWYGYTF	TGTGCCAGCAGGGGCTTGGGGGTTAGGTGGTATGGCTACACCTTC
many	TRBJ1-2	TRBV7-8	-	CASSLGGRGYGYTF	TGTGCCAGCAGCTTAGGGGGCAGGGGATACGGCTACACCTTC
few	TRBJ2-6	TRBV24-1	TRBD1	CATRITGAGANVLTF	TGTGCCACCAGGATTACAGGGGCTGGGGCCAACGTCCTGACTTTC
many	TRBJ2-5	TRBV7-9	-	CATNTGVQETQYF	TGTGCCACCAACACGGGGGTCCAAGAGACCCAGTACTTC
few	TRBJ1-1	TRBV9	-	CASSVDLGEGTEAFF	TGTGCCAGCAGCGTAGATTTAGGGGAGGGCACTGAAGCTTTCTTT
few	TRBJ2-7	TRBV12-3/TRBV12-4	-	CASSYHLISYEQYF	TGTGCCAGCAGTTATCACTTGATCTCCTACGAGCAGTACTTC
few	TRBJ2-4	TRBV20-1	-	CSALGGRQEDIQYF	TGCAGTGCACTAGGGGGAAGACAGGAGGACATTCAGTACTTC
-	TRBJ2-7	TRBV20-1	TRBD2	CSARAPSGTSSYEQYF	TGCAGTGCTAGAGCCCCAAGCGGGACCAGCTCCTACGAGCAGTACTTC
many	TRBJ2-1	TRBV2	-	CASGLPNEQFF	TGTGCCAGCGGCCTTCCTAATGAGCAGTTCTTC
many	TRBJ2-7	TRBV24-1	-	CATSPSQAVSYEQYF	TGTGCCACCAGCCCCTCCCAGGCCGTCTCCTACGAGCAGTACTTC
many	TRBJ1-1	TRBV28	TRBD1	CASSQGASHTEAFF	TGTGCCAGCAGTCAGGGGGCCAGTCACACTGAAGCTTTCTTT
many	TRBJ2-1	TRBV28	-	CASTSLGSYNEQFF	TGTGCCAGCACCTCCCTAGGCTCCTACAATGAGCAGTTCTTC
many	TRBJ2-3	TRBV28	TRBD2	CASSTRLALTDTQYF	TGTGCCAGCAGTACACGACTAGCACTCACAGATACGCAGTATTTT
few	TRBJ2-7	TRBV19	TRBD1	CASSMGQGYEQYF	TGTGCCAGTAGTATGGGACAGGGCTACGAGCAGTACTTC
few	TRBJ2-7	TRBV5-6	TRBD1	CASSMRWGQASYEQYF	TGTGCCAGCAGCATGCGTTGGGGACAGGCCTCCTACGAGCAGTACTTC
-	TRBJ2-5	TRBV2	TRBD2	CATQIGGASGPQETQYF	TGTGCCACACAAATCGGAGGGGCTAGCGGACCACAAGAGACCCAGTACTTC